Given below is one TCR beta chain in context. The antigen it binds to is not known. No much larger clonotype is one base removed from it; base qualities were not supplied. The sample contains more than one DNA sequence encoding this CDR3. The library was obtained by the immunoSEQ multiplex PCR assay. To provide template for TCR sequencing, every sample had RNA extracted and reverse transcribed into cDNA. SuperScript III was used for first-strand cDNA synthesis, primed with a 2:1 mix of oligo-dT and random hexamers. Amplification bias was assessed with a synthetic immune receptor repertoire, and residual bias was removed computationally. Processing in the source paper ran as follows. After raw reads were preprocessed to remove errors, the CDR3 was defined following IMGT conventions as running from the conserved cysteine to phenylalanine. Clonality was calculated as 1 minus Shannon entropy normalized by log2 of the number of productive unique TCRs. Scalp TCRbeta sequences were cross-referenced with sorted blood CD4 and CD8 repertoires so that the CD4 or CD8 identity of scalp clones could be inferred. This is the immuneACCESS table as TCRdb keeps it, with only in-frame sequences that have V and J called. A part of the clones is gone; compared with another copy, unresolved V genes explain less than half, and the rest is unexplained. V and J calls and clone size are copied from that table; D and trimming were computed from the DNA. The sample table contains some 150,000 clones; only one count was recorded for roughly 63% of them. 16% of the sample is taken by the ten largest.

These data are taken from a study of CD8+ T cells in alopecia areata (dated by TCRdb to 2016 to 2019). Describing the broader study: Treated patients were enrolled in an open-label pilot trial of oral tofacitinib at 5 to 10 mg twice daily for moderate-to-severe alopecia areata. Tofacitinib was given for 6 to 18 months, followed by 6 months of follow-up off drug to assess delayed response and recurrence. For the treated patients, the SALT score, which quantifies what percentage of scalp surface area is affected, served as the measure of disease severity. In both human patients and the C3H/HeJ mouse model, the study applied high-throughput TCRbeta sequencing to look at T cell clonal expansion in alopecia areata. In humans, TCRbeta sequencing was performed on scalp tissue and on sorted CD4+ and CD8+ peripheral blood T cells from healthy controls and from patients with patchy or totalis/universalis alopecia areata. Tofacitinib-treated patients had biopsies at baseline and at 4 and 24 weeks of treatment, with a later scalp biopsy in several patients. Scalp clonality was compared among normal scalp (n=4), patchy alopecia areata scalp (n=8), and alopecia totalis/universalis scalp (n=8). RNA came from the PAXgene miRNA kit for fixed scalp, the miRNeasy kit for PBMCs, and the RNeasy kit for mouse skin. TCRbeta CDR3 regions were amplified by immunoSEQ multiplex PCR using 35 Vbeta forward and 13 Jbeta reverse primers. The paper's findings and limits, for the study overall: With tofacitinib, both scalp clonality and the number of expanded CD8+ clones among the top 100 scalp clones went down significantly. Many expanded lesional clones were found to persist in scalp and blood during tofacitinib treatment, and relapse after treatment cessation may be partly explained by this persistence. Compared with mice, TCR sequences shared between patients were less clear, possibly partly because of HLA diversity across the patient population. Compared with normal scalp, lesional scalp had higher clonality and more expanded CD8+ clones, particularly in alopecia totalis/universalis, a pattern that suggests antigenic drive. The treated cohort was small, with a single nonresponder, so links between baseline CD8+ expansion and response need larger studies. Unlike mouse skin, which is dominated by gammadelta T cells, normal human skin has resident alphabeta T cells that are also sequenced, and this complicates analysis of the scalp TCR repertoire.

CDR1 and CDR2, looked up from the germline V gene, are MGHRA and YSYEKL. Trimming at the junction amounts to 1 base on V and 3 bases on J, and the germline ends lie 5 bases apart. Taken from cysteine to phenylalanine, the CDR3 has 13 residues. Only the CDR3 part of the read is kept: 39 bases, read in frame from the first base. Interpreted using the paper, the treatment or condition label stands for: oral pan-JAK inhibitor, 5-10 mg twice daily. Lesional scalp punch biopsies and peripheral blood were collected from alopecia areata patients. After PBMCs were isolated by density centrifugation and stained for CD3, CD4 and CD8, a FACSAria was used to sort CD4+ and CD8+ T cells.

This TCR was sampled from a human donor with alopecia areata. This chain is built from TRBV4-1 and TRBJ2-3; the D gene is perhaps TRBD2, on 5 matching bases. The sample was CD4+ T cells sorted from blood, taken at approximately week 60, from a patient treated with tofacitinib. The nucleotide sequence reads as follows: TGCGCCAGCAGCCAAGCGGGGACAGATACGCAGTATTTT. This codes for CASSQAGTDTQYF.